This T cell receptor (beta chain) was sequenced for a study of naive and memory T cell subsets. The study, taken as a whole, reports: Possibly reflecting memory cells re-expressing CD45RA, a few larger clonotypes occurred in naive repertoires, especially CD8.

The germline V gene has CDR1 SNHLY and CDR2 FYNNEI. The V and J ends lost 7 bases and 0 bases respectively, with 16 bases between them. The CDR3 length is 16 residues. The table lists this clonotype with a few counts. Its antigen is not known. An equimolar mix of two oligonucleotides served as the beta constant-region primer for TRBC1 and TRBC2. Nested alpha and beta constant-region primers with the SP2 primer drove four PCR rounds on ligated cDNA. One entry per CDR3 protein results from TCRdb running MiXCR on the UMI-ligation and nested PCR reads. Counted here are under 150,000 distinct CDR3 sequences, 15% to 25% occurring once; the ten biggest clones make up 0.6% to 0.7%.

The chain carries TRBV2 and TRBJ2-4, with D unclear. Sequenced: naive CD8+ T cells from blood. The TCR sequence derives from a human donor in good health. The CDR3 sequence is CASTRQRNLAKNIQYF. CDR3 nucleotide sequence: TGTGCCAGCACCAGGCAAAGGAACCTAGCCAAAAACATTCAGTACTTC.